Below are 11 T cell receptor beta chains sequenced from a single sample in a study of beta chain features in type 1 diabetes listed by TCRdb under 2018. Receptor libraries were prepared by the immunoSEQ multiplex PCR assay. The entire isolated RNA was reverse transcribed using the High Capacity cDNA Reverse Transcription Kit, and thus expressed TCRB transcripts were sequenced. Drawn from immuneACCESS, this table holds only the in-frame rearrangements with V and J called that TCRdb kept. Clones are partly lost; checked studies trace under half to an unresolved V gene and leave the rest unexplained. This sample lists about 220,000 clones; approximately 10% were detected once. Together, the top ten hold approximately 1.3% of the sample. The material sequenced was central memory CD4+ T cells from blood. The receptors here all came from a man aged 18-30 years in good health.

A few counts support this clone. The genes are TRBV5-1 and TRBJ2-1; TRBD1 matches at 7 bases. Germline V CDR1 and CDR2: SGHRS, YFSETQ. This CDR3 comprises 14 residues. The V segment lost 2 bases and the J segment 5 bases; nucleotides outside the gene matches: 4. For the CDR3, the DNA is TGCGCCAGCAGCTTCGGACAGGTTAACAATGAGCAGTTCTTC. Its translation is CASSFGQVNNEQFF. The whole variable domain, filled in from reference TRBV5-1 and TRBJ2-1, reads KAGVTQTPRYLIKTRGQQVTLSCSPISGHRSVSWYQQTPGQGLQFLFEYFSETQRNKGNFPGRFSGRQFSNSRSEMNVSTLELGDSALYLCASSFGQVNNEQFFGPGTRLTVL.

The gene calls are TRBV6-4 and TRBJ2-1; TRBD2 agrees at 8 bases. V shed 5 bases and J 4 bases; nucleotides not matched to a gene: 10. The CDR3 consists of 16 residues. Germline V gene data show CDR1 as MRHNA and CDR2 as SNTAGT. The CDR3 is CASSKAGAGSYNEQFF. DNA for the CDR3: TGTGCCAGCAGTAAAGCGGGGGCAGGGTCTTACAATGAGCAGTTCTTC.

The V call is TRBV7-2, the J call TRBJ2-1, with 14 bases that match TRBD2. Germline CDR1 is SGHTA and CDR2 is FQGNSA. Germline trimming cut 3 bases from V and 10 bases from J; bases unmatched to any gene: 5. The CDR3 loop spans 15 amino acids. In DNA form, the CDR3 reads TGTGCCAGCAGCTTGGGACTAGCGGGAGTAGTGGAGCAGTTCTTC. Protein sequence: CASSLGLAGVVEQFF.

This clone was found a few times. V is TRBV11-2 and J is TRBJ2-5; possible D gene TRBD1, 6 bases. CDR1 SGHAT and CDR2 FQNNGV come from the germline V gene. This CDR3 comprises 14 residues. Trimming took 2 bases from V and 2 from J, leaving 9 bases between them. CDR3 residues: CASSLFTGQETQYF. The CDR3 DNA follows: TGTGCCAGCAGCTTATTCACAGGGCAAGAGACCCAGTACTTC.

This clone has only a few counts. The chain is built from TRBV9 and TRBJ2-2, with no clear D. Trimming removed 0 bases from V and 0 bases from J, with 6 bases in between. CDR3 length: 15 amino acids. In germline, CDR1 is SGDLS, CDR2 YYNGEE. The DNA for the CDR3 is TGTGCCAGCAGCGTAGCTTTGACGAACACCGGGGAGCTGTTTTTT. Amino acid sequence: CASSVALTNTGELFF.

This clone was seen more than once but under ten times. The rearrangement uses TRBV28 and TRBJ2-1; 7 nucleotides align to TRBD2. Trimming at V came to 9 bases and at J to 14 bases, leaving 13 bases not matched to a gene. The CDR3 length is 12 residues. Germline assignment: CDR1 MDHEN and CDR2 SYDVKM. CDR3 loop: CASKRWEGLEFF. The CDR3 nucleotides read TGTGCCAGTAAGCGGTGGGAGGGCCTCGAGTTCTTC.

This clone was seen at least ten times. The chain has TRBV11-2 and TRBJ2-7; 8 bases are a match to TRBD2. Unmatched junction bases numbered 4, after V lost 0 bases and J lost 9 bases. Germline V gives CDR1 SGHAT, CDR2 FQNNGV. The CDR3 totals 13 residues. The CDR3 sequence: CASSLDRLAGQYF. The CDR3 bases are TGTGCCAGCAGCTTAGATCGCCTAGCGGGGCAGTACTTC.

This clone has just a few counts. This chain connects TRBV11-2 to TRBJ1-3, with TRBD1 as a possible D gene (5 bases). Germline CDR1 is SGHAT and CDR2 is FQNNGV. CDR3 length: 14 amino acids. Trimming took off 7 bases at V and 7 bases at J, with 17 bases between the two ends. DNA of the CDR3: TGTGCCAGCACCCCTGGGGCAGGGAGGAACACCATATATTTT. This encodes CASTPGAGRNTIYF.

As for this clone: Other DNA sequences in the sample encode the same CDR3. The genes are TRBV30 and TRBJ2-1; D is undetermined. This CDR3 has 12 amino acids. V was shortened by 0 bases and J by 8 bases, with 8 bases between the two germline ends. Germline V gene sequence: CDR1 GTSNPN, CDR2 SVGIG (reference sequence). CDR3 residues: CAWSVQRDEQFF. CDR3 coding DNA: TGTGCCTGGAGTGTACAAAGGGATGAGCAGTTCTTC.

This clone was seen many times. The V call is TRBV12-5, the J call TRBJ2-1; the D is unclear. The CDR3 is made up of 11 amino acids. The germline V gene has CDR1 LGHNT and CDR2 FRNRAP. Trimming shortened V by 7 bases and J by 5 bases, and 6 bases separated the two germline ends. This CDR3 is CASAGDNEQFF. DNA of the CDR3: TGTGCTAGTGCGGGTGACAATGAGCAGTTCTTC.

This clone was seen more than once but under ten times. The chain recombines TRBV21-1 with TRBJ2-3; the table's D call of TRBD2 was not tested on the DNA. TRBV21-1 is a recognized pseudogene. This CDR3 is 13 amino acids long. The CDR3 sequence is CRYPRFVTDTQYF. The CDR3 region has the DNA TGTCGGTACCCCCGGTTTGTCACAGATACGCAGTATTTT.